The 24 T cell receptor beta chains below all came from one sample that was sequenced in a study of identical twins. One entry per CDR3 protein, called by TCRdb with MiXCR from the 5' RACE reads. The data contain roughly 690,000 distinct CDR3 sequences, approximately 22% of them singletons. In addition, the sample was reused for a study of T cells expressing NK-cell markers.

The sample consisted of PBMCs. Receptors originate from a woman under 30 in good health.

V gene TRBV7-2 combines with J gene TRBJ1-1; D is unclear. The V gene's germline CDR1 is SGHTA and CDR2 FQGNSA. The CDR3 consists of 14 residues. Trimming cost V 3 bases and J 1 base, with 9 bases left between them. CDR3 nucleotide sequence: TGTGCCAGCAGCTTTCTGGGGTCGAACACTGAAGCTTTCTTT. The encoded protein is CASSFLGSNTEAFF. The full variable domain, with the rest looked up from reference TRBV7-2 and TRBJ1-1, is GAGVSQSPSNKVTEKGKDVELRCDPISGHTALYWYRQSLGQGLEFLIYFQGNSAPDKSGLPSDRFSAERTGGSVSTLTIQRTQQEDSAVYLCASSFLGSNTEAFFGQGTRLTVV.

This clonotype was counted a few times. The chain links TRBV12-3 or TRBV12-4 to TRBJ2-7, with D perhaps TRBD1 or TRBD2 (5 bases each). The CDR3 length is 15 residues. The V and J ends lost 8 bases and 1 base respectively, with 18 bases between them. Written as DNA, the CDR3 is TGTGCCAGCTCAAGGTTCCGGGACCAATCCTACGAGCAGTACTTC. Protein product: CASSRFRDQSYEQYF.

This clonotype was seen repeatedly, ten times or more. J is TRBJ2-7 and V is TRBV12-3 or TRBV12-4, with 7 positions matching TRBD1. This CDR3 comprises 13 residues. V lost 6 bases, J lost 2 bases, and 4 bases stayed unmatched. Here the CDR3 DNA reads TGTGCCAGCAGATCCGACAGGGCCTACGAGCAGTACTTC. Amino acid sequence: CASRSDRAYEQYF.

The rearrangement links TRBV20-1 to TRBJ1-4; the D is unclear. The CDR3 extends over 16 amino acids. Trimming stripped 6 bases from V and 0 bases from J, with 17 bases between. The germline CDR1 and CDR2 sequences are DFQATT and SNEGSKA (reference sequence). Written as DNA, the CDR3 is TGCAGTGCCGCGACAAACAACCTTGCAACTAATGAAAAACTGTTTTTT. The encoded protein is CSAATNNLATNEKLFF.

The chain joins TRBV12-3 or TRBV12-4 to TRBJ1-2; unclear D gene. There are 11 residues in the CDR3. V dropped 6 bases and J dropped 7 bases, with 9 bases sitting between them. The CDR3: CASSRSRGYTF. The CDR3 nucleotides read TGTGCCAGCAGCCGCAGTCGTGGCTACACCTTC.

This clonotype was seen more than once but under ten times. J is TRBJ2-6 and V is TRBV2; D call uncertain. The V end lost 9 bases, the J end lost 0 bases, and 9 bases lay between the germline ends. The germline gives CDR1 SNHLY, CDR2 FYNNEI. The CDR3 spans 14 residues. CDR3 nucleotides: TGTGCCAGGAAGGGTGTCTCTGGGGCCAACGTCCTGACTTTC. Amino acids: CARKGVSGANVLTF.

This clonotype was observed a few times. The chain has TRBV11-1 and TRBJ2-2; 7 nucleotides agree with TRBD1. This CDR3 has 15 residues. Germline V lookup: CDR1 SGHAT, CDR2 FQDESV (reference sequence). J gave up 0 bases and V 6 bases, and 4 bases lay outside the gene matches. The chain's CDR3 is CASRRTGANTGELFF. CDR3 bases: TGTGCCAGCAGACGGACAGGAGCGAACACCGGGGAGCTGTTTTTT.

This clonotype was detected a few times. In DNA, the CDR3 is TGCGCCAGCAGCTTCAGAAGCGCGGGAACCGGGGAGCTGTTTTTT. Translating it yields CASSFRSAGTGELFF. The chain is built from TRBV5-1 and TRBJ2-2; tentative D call: TRBD2 (6 bases). The CDR3 sequence is 15 residues long. The germline V and J ends were trimmed by 2 bases and 5 bases, with 13 bases remaining between them. Germline V gene data show CDR1 as SGHRS and CDR2 as YFSETQ.

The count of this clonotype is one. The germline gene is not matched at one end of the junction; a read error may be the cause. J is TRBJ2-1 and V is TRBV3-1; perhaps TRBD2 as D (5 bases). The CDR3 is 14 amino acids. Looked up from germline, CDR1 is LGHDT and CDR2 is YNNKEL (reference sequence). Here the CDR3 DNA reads TGTGCCAGCACCTTTAATGGTCGAAGCGGCGGCATGGTCTTC. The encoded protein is CASTFNGRSGGMVF.

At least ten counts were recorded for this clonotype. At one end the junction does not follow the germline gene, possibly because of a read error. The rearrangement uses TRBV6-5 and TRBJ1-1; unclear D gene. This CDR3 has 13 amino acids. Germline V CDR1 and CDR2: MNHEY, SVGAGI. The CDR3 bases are TGTGCCAGTAGTTACCGGGGTGGAACTGAAGCTTTCTTT. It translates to CASSYRGGTEAFF.

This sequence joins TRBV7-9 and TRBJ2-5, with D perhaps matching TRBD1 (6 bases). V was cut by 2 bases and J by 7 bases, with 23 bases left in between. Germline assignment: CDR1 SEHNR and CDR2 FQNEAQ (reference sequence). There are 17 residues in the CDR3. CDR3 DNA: TGTGCCAGCAGCTTATGGACAGCCTGGGGCCTCAATGGGACCCAGTACTTC. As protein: CASSLWTAWGLNGTQYF.

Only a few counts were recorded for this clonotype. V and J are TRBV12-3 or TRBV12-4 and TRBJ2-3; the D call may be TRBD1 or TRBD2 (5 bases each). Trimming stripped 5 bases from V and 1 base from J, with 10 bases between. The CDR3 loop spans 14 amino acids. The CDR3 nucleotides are TGTGCCAGCAGTCCAAGGGACCGCACAGATACGCAGTATTTT. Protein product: CASSPRDRTDTQYF.

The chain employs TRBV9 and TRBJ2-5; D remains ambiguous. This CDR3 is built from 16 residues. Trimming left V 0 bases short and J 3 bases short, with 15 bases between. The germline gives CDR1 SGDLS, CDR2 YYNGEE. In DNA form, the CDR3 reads TGTGCCAGCAGCGTAGGTCCAAAGGGTCGGGAAGAGACCCAGTACTTC. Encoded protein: CASSVGPKGREETQYF.

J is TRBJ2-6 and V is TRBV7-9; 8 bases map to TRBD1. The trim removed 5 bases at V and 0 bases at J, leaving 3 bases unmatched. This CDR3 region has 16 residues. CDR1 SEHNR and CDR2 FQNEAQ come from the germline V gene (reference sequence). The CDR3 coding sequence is TGTGCCAGCAGCACGGGACAGGTCTCTGGGGCCAACGTCCTGACTTTC. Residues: CASSTGQVSGANVLTF.

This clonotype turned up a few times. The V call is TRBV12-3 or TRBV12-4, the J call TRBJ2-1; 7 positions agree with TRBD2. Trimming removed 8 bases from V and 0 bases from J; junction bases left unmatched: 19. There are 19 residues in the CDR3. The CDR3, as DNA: TGTGCCAGCGGCGGTAGCGGGTCAACCGTTTTTAGCTCCTACAATGAGCAGTTCTTC. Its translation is CASGGSGSTVFSSYNEQFF.

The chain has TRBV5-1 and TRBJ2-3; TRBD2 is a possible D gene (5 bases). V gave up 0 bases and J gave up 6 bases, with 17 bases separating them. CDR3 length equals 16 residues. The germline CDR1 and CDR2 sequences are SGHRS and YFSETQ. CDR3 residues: CASSLAGSLNGDTQYF. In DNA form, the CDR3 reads TGCGCCAGCAGCTTGGCGGGGTCCCTCAACGGGGATACGCAGTATTTT.

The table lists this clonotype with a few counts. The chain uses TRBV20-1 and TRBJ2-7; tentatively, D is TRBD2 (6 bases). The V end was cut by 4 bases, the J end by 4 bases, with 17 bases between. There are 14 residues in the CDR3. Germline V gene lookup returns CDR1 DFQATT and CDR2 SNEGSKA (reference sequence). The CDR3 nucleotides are TGCAGTGCTATGGTTTCGCTAGCGTCTTACGAGCAGTACTTC. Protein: CSAMVSLASYEQYF.

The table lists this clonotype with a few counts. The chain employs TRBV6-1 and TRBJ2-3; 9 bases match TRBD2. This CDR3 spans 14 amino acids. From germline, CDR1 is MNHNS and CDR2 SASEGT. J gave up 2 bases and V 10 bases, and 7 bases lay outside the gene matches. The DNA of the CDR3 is TGTGCCATTGGGCGGGGGGGGGCCACAGATACGCAGTATTTT. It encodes CAIGRGGATDTQYF.

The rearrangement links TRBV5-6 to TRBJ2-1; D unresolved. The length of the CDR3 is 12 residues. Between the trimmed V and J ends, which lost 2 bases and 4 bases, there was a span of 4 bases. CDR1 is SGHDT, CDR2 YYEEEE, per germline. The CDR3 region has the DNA TGTGCCAGCAGCTTTGAATACAATGAGCAGTTCTTC. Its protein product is CASSFEYNEQFF.

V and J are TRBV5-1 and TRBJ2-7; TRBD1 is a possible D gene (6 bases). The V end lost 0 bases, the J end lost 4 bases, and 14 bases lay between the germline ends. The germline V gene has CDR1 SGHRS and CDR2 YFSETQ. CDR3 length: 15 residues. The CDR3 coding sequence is TGCGCCAGCAGCTTGGCCGTGGGGGCCCCATACGAGCAGTACTTC. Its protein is CASSLAVGAPYEQYF. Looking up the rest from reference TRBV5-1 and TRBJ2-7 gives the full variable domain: KAGVTQTPRYLIKTRGQQVTLSCSPISGHRSVSWYQQTPGQGLQFLFEYFSETQRNKGNFPGRFSGRQFSNSRSEMNVSTLELGDSALYLCASSLAVGAPYEQYFGPGTRLTVT.

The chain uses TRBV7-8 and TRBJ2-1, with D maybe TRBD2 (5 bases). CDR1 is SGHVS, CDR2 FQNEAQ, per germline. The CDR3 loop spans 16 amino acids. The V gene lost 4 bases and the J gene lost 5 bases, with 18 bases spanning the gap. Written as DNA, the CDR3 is TGTGCCAGCAGCTCATTTCGAGGGCCCCGTAACAATGAGCAGTTCTTC. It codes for CASSSFRGPRNNEQFF.

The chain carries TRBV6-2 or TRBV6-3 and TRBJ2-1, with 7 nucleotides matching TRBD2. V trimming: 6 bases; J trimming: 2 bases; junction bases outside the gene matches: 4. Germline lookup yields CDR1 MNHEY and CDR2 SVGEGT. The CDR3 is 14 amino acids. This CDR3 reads CASSRSGTYNEQFF. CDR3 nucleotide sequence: TGTGCCAGCAGCCGCAGCGGGACCTACAATGAGCAGTTCTTC.

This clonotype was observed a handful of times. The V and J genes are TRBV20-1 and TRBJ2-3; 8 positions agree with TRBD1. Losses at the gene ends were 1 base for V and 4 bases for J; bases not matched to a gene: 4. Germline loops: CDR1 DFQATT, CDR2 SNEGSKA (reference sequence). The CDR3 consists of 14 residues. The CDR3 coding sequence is TGCAGTGCTAGAGGGACAGGGCTGCCAGATACGCAGTATTTT. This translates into CSARGTGLPDTQYF.

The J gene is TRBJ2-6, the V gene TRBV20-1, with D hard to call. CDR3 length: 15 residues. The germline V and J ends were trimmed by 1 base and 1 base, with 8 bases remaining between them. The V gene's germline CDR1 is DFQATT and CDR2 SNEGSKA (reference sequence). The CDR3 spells CSARGRGSGANVLTF. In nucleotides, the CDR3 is TGCAGTGCTAGAGGCCGTGGGTCTGGGGCCAACGTCCTGACTTTC.